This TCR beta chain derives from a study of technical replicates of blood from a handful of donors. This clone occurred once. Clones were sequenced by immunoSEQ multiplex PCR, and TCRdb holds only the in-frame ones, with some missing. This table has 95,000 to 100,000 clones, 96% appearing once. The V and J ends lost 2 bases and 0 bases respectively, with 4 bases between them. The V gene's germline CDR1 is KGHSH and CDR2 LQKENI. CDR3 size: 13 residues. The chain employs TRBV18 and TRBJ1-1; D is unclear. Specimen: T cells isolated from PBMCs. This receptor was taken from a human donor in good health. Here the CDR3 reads CASSPEMNTEAFF. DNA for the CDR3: TGTGCCAGCTCACCAGAGATGAACACTGAAGCTTTCTTT.